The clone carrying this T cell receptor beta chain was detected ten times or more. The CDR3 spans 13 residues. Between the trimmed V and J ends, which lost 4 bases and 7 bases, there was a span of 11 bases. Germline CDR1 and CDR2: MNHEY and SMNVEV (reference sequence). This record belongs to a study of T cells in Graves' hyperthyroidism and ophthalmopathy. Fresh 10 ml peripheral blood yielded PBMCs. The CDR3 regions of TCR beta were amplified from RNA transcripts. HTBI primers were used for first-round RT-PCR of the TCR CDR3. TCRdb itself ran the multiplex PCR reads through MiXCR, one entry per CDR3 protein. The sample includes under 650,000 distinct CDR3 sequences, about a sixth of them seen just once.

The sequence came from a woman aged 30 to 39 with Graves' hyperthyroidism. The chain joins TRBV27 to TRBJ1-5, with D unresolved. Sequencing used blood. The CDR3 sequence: CASSSMIEQPQHF. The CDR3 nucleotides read TGTGCCAGCAGTTCGATGATAGAGCAGCCCCAGCATTTT.